This is a list of T cell receptor beta chains from one sample in a study of blood T cell repertoires in COVID-19. Sequencing was performed with immunoSEQ multiplex PCR; in TCRdb, only in-frame clones are kept and a portion is missing. Here the sample spans 70,000 or so clones, about nine tenths being singletons. The sequenced sample consisted of peripheral blood. The receptor source for this set is a woman aged 18-30 years with acute or convalescent COVID-19. Each CDR3 is given with its conserved first and last residue. A D gene is named only where the DNA matches it firmly. Expanded clones get a size class; other rows say once, few or many, or leave the size out.

clone size,J gene,D gene,V gene,CDR3 protein,CDR3 DNA
few,TRBJ1-2,TRBD1,TRBV5-1,CASSIDGTANLYGYTF,TGCGCCAGCAGCATCGACGGGACAGCCAACCTCTATGGCTACACCTTC
.,TRBJ1-2,.,TRBV9,CASSVGWSYGYTF,TGTGCCAGCAGCGTAGGATGGAGCTATGGCTACACCTTC
.,TRBJ1-1,TRBD1,TRBV27,CAQDRGESEAFF,TGTGCCCAAGACAGGGGAGAGTCTGAAGCTTTCTTT
.,TRBJ2-7,.,TRBV15,CATSRDIESPYEQYF,TGTGCCACCAGCAGAGATATAGAGAGTCCCTACGAGCAGTACTTC
.,TRBJ1-1,.,TRBV29-1,CSGTKNTEAFF,TGCAGCGGGACAAAGAACACTGAAGCTTTCTTT
.,TRBJ2-5,TRBD1,TRBV6-5,CASSYQGQGQETQYF,TGTGCCAGCAGTTACCAAGGACAGGGGCAAGAGACCCAGTACTTC
few,TRBJ1-6,TRBD1,TRBV27,CASSLTGISPLHF,TGTGCCAGCAGTTTGACAGGGATTTCACCCCTCCACTTT
.,TRBJ2-2,.,TRBV28,CASSLWGRTGELFF,TGTGCCAGCAGTTTATGGGGGAGAACCGGGGAGCTGTTTTTT
.,TRBJ2-3,.,TRBV6-5,CASSPQADGTDTQYF,TGTGCCAGCAGCCCACAAGCGGACGGCACAGATACGCAGTATTTT
once,TRBJ1-3,TRBD1,TRBV2,CASSETGGSGNTIYF,TGTGCCAGCAGTGAAACAGGGGGATCTGGAAACACCATATATTTT
.,TRBJ2-7,TRBD1,TRBV30,CAWSVGTGTYEQYF,TGTGCCTGGAGTGTGGGGACAGGGACCTACGAGCAGTACTTC
.,TRBJ2-7,TRBD2,TRBV7-2,CASSEFGTSGYEQYF,TGTGCCAGCAGCGAATTCGGGACTAGCGGCTACGAGCAGTACTTC
.,TRBJ1-1,.,TRBV9,CASSVVGGEAFF,TGTGCCAGCAGCGTAGTAGGCGGAGAAGCTTTCTTT
.,TRBJ2-3,TRBD2,TRBV27,CASSLRLLAGDTQYF,TGTGCCAGCAGTTTACGGCTACTAGCGGGAGATACGCAGTATTTT
once,TRBJ1-5,TRBD1,TRBV29-1,CSVYRGWTLGTVIRSNQPQHF,TGCAGCGTTTACAGGGGCTGGACTCTGGGGACTGTTATACGTAGCAATCAGCCCCAGCATTTT
.,TRBJ1-1,.,TRBV7-9,CASSAYSSGQRRDTEAFF,TGTGCCAGCAGCGCATATTCATCCGGACAAAGAAGAGATACTGAAGCTTTCTTT
.,TRBJ2-3,TRBD1,TRBV29-1,CSVAPGTGYTDTQYF,TGCAGCGTTGCTCCCGGGACAGGGTACACAGATACGCAGTATTTT